This T cell receptor (beta chain) was recovered during a study of T cells in Graves' hyperthyroidism and ophthalmopathy. V dropped 8 bases and J dropped 4 bases, with 6 bases sitting between them. This CDR3 is built from 11 residues. Germline V gives CDR1 MGHDK, CDR2 SYGVNS. Stable disease denoted Graves' hyperthyroidism without ophthalmopathy progression within 18 months. Newly diagnosed hyperthyroidism patients aged 18 to 65 years had disease lasting under 2 months. Used for diagnoses were clinical symptoms, serum thyroxine and TRAb, thyroid ultrasound and orbital computed tomography. Researchers amplified the TCR beta CDR3 regions from RNA transcripts. HTBI primers were the set used in a first-round RT-PCR of the TCR CDR3. TCRdb recomputed calls from the multiplex PCR reads with MiXCR, one row per CDR3 protein. The data contain about 350,000 distinct CDR3 sequences, approximately 20% of them singletons.

The receptor was derived from a woman between 18 and 29 years old with Graves' hyperthyroidism. The chain couples TRBV25-1 to TRBJ1-3; D gene unclear. The material sequenced was blood. The CDR3 DNA follows: TGTGCCAGCTGGTCGGGAAACACCATATATTTT. It is translated as CASWSGNTIYF.